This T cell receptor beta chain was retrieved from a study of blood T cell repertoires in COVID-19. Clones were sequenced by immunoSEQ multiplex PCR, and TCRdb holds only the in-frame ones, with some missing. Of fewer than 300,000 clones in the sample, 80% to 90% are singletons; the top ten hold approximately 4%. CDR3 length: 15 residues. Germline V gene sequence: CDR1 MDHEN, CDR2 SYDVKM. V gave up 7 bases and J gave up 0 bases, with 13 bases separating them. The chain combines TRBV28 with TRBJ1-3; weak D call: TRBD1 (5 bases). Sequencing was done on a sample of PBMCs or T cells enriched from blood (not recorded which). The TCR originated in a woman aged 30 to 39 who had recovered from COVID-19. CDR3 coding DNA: TGTGCCAGCAACCTACGGGGGTCCTCTGGAAACACCATATATTTT. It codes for CASNLRGSSGNTIYF.